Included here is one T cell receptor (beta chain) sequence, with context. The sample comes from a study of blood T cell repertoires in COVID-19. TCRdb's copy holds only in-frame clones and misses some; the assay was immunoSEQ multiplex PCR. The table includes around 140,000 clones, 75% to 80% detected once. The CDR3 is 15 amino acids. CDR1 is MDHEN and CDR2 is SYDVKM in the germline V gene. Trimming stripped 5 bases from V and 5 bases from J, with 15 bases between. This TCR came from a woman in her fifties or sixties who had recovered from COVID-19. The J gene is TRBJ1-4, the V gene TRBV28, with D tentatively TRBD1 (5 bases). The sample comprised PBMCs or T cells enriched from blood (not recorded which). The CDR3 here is CASSLGSRVNEKLFF. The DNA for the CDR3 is TGTGCCAGCAGTCTAGGATCCAGGGTGAATGAAAAACTGTTTTTT.